Presented here are 14 T cell receptor beta chains from one specimen sequenced in a study of blood T cell repertoires in COVID-19. The assay was immunoSEQ multiplex PCR, and TCRdb's table has in-frame clones only and misses some. The table lists almost 65,000 clones, approximately 90% of them singletons. What was sequenced was PBMCs or T cells enriched from blood (not recorded which). These receptors came from a woman aged 40 to 50 who had recovered from COVID-19.

V and J are TRBV7-9 and TRBJ2-7; D gene ambiguous. The CDR3 loop spans 14 amino acids. CDR1 is SEHNR, CDR2 FQNEAQ, per germline (reference sequence). V was cut by 1 base and J by 4 bases, with 11 bases left in between. This chain's CDR3 is CASSLDLKKYEQYF. The CDR3 DNA reads as TGTGCCAGCAGCTTAGACTTGAAGAAATACGAGCAGTACTTC.

The chain is built from TRBV6-1 and TRBJ1-3; possible D gene TRBD1, 5 bases. The CDR3 covers 15 residues. Per germline, CDR1 MNHNS and CDR2 SASEGT. The germline V and J ends were trimmed by 1 base and 5 bases, with 12 bases remaining between them. In nucleotides, the CDR3 is TGTGCCAGCAGTGAAGGGACATACGATCGAAACACCATATATTTT. The encoded protein is CASSEGTYDRNTIYF.

The V and J genes are TRBV27 and TRBJ1-6; D unresolved. Germline V CDR1 and CDR2: MNHEY, SMNVEV (reference sequence). CDR3 size: 14 residues. V was clipped by 5 bases and J by 14 bases, with 19 bases between them. CDR3 sequence: CASSPDGQFVALHF. The CDR3 coding sequence is TGTGCCAGCAGTCCAGATGGGCAGTTCGTGGCCCTCCACTTT.

The CDR3 loop is CASTHSGTGELFF. The CDR3 nucleotides read TGTGCCAGCACCCATAGCGGGACCGGGGAGCTGTTTTTT. The chain has TRBV28 and TRBJ2-2; TRBD2 agrees at 7 bases. The length of the CDR3 is 13 residues. CDR1 and CDR2 (germline): MDHEN, SYDVKM. After removal of 7 bases from V and 5 bases from J, the junction contained 4 bases not matched to a gene.

This clone is medium-sized (0.01 to 0.1%) within its sample. The chain couples TRBV3-1 (or the pseudogene TRBV3-2) to TRBJ2-2; a possible D gene is TRBD2 (6 bases). This CDR3 has 17 amino acids. The germline V and J ends were trimmed by 4 bases and 3 bases, with 18 bases remaining between them. Germline assignment: CDR1 LGHDT and CDR2 YNNKEL (reference sequence). The CDR3 bases are TGTGCCAGCAGCCCGGAGGGGTCAGAGTCACACACCGGGGAGCTGTTTTTT. Residues: CASSPEGSESHTGELFF.

The CDR3 DNA is TGCAGCGTTGAAGAAGAGTCCCAGGCGTTCTATGGCTACACCTTC. Translating it yields CSVEEESQAFYGYTF. V gene TRBV29-1 combines with J gene TRBJ1-2; no reliable D call. With 0 bases removed from V and 4 bases from J, the gap between germline ends came to 15 bases. This CDR3 has 15 amino acids. CDR1 and CDR2 (germline): SQVTM, ANQGSEA.

The sample holds one count of this clone. V and J are TRBV18 and TRBJ2-1, with unresolved D. Per the germline V gene, CDR1 is KGHSH and CDR2 is LQKENI. The CDR3 loop spans 12 amino acids. Trimming took off 2 bases at V and 4 bases at J, with 3 bases between the two ends. The CDR3 DNA is TGTGCCAGCTCACCATCTTACAATGAGCAGTTCTTC. It is translated as CASSPSYNEQFF.

This clone has a single count. The gene calls are TRBV11-2 and TRBJ2-5, with TRBD2 identical over 11 bases. From germline, CDR1 is SGHAT and CDR2 FQNNGV. The trim removed 5 bases at V and 4 bases at J, leaving 9 bases unmatched. CDR3 length: 16 residues. The CDR3 reads CASSTMTTSGAETQYF. DNA for the CDR3: TGTGCCAGCAGCACAATGACGACTAGCGGGGCAGAGACCCAGTACTTC.

The CDR3 protein is CASSSATGEAFF. The DNA for the CDR3 is TGTGCCAGCAGCTCAGCTACAGGGGAAGCTTTCTTT. The chain joins TRBV11-3 to TRBJ1-1; possibly TRBD1 for D (6 bases). The ends were cut back, 4 bases at V and 8 bases at J, with 11 bases in the middle. The V gene's germline CDR1 is SGHNT and CDR2 YENEEA. The CDR3 is 12 amino acids.

This clone was detected only once. The CDR3, as DNA: TGTGCCAGCAGCTTAGCCGACAGGGCGTACGAGCAGTACTTC. Residues: CASSLADRAYEQYF. This chain links TRBV7-8 with TRBJ2-7; 7 bases fit TRBD1. The CDR3 is made up of 14 amino acids. The trim removed 0 bases at V and 4 bases at J, leaving 3 bases unmatched. Germline CDR1 reads SGHVS; CDR2 reads FQNEAQ. Full variable domain (outside the CDR3, taken from reference TRBV7-8 and TRBJ2-7): GAGVSQSPRYKVAKRGQDVALRCDPISGHVSLFWYQQALGQGPEFLTYFQNEAQLDKSGLPSDRFFAERPEGSVSTLKIQRTQQEDSAVYLCASSLADRAYEQYFGPGTRLTVT.

The chain uses TRBV29-1 and TRBJ2-2; D perhaps matches TRBD2 (6 bases). The CDR3 consists of 13 residues. The germline V gene has CDR1 SQVTM and CDR2 ANQGSEA. The CDR3 DNA reads as TGCGTTGGGGGAGGATCGAGCACCGGGGAGCTGTTTTTT. It yields the protein CVGGGSSTGELFF.

The V gene is TRBV11-3, the J gene TRBJ1-1; D might be TRBD1 (5 bases). Trimming pared 1 base from V and 5 bases from J, leaving 17 bases between. This CDR3 is built from 16 residues. The germline V gene has CDR1 SGHNT and CDR2 YENEEA. The CDR3 nucleotides read TGTGCCAGCAGCTTAGGTGGGTCCCGGGGGGGGACTGAAGCTTTCTTT. Its protein product is CASSLGGSRGGTEAFF. The variable domain in full, with the rest retrieved from reference TRBV11-3 and TRBJ1-1, is EAGVVQSPRYKIIEKKQPVAFWCNPISGHNTLYWYLQNLGQGPELLIRYENEEAVDDSQLPKDRFSAERLKGVDSTLKIQPAELGDSAVYLCASSLGGSRGGTEAFFGQGTRLTVV.

This chain links TRBV5-4 with TRBJ1-1, with D possibly matching TRBD1 (6 bases). V lost 0 bases to trimming and J lost 1 base, with 10 bases between them. The CDR3 totals 15 residues. CDR1 is SGHNT, CDR2 YYREEE, per germline (reference sequence). CDR3 coding DNA: TGTGCCAGCAGCTTGGATCGGGGGGCGAACACTGAAGCTTTCTTT. Protein sequence: CASSLDRGANTEAFF.

The chain is built from TRBV7-9 and TRBJ2-3; D unclear. The CDR3 sequence is 15 residues long. Germline CDR1 and CDR2: SEHNR and FQNEAQ (reference sequence). The V and J ends lost 3 bases and 0 bases respectively, with 10 bases between them. This chain's CDR3 is CASSFPARSTDTQYF. The CDR3, as DNA: TGTGCCAGCAGCTTTCCAGCGAGGAGCACAGATACGCAGTATTTT.